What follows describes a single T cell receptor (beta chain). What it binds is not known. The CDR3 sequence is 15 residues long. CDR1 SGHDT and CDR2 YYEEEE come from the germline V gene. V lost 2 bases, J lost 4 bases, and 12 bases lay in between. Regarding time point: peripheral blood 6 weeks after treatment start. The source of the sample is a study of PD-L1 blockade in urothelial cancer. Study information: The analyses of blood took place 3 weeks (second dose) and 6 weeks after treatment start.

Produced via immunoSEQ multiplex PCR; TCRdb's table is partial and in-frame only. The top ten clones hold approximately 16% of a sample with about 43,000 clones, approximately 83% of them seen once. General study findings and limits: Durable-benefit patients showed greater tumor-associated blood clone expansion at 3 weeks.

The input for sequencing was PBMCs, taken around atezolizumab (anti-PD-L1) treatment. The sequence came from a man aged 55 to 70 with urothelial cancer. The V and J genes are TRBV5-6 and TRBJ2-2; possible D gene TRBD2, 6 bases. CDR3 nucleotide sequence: TGTGCCAGCAGCTTTAGAGGAGGGGCCACCGGGGAGCTGTTTTTT. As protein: CASSFRGGATGELFF. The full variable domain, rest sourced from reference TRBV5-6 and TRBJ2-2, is DAGVTQSPTHLIKTRGQQVTLRCSPKSGHDTVSWYQQALGQGPQFIFQYYEEEERQRGNFPDRFSGHQFPNYSSELNVNALLLGDSALYLCASSFRGGATGELFFGEGSRLTVL.